This is a list of T cell receptor beta chains from one sample in a study of shared clonotypes between healthy human individuals. Measured with immunoSEQ multiplex PCR; TCRdb has only the in-frame clones, and not every one. Of 450,000 to 600,000 clones listed, more than 65% were seen once; the top ten hold over 10%. Material for sequencing was PBMCs. These TCRs come from a woman aged 40 to 50 in good health. Some clones in this sample may be carry-over from other donors' samples. Both conserved end residues are part of each CDR3. The D gene is left open where the match is weak.

j_call: TRBJ1-1
cdr3_length: 13
d_call: NA
v_call: TRBV6-5
cdr3_aa: CASRLQGVTEAFF

j_call: TRBJ2-3
cdr3_length: 13
d_call: NA
v_call: TRBV29-1
cdr3_aa: CSVKGVGTDTQYF

j_call: TRBJ2-3
cdr3_length: 15
d_call: NA
v_call: TRBV6-6
cdr3_aa: CASSPGGHRADTQYF

j_call: TRBJ1-2
cdr3_length: 15
d_call: TRBD1
v_call: TRBV7-2
cdr3_aa: CASSFVRQGAYGYTF

j_call: TRBJ2-5
cdr3_length: 13
d_call: NA
v_call: TRBV11-2
cdr3_aa: CASTLGGWETQYF

j_call: TRBJ1-2
cdr3_length: 13
d_call: NA
v_call: TRBV9
cdr3_aa: CASSNGQSYGYTF

j_call: TRBJ1-5
cdr3_length: 13
d_call: NA
v_call: TRBV9
cdr3_aa: CASSVASGQPQHF

j_call: TRBJ2-1
cdr3_length: 15
d_call: TRBD2
v_call: TRBV4-1
cdr3_aa: CASSPGRAGRNEQLF

j_call: NA
cdr3_length: 14
d_call: TRBD2
v_call: TRBV11-2
cdr3_aa: CASSLGSGIYEQYF

j_call: TRBJ2-3
cdr3_length: 13
d_call: NA
v_call: TRBV30
cdr3_aa: CAWSVSGADTQYF

j_call: TRBJ1-3
cdr3_length: 14
d_call: NA
v_call: TRBV7-2
cdr3_aa: CASSRAGVGNTIYF

j_call: TRBJ1-5
cdr3_length: 15
d_call: NA
v_call: TRBV5-5
cdr3_aa: CASSSRPDSNQPQHF

j_call: TRBJ1-5
cdr3_length: 15
d_call: NA
v_call: TRBV7-9
cdr3_aa: CASSSLGGAGQPQHF

j_call: TRBJ2-1
cdr3_length: 13
d_call: NA
v_call: TRBV16
cdr3_aa: CASSQGGNNEQFF

j_call: TRBJ2-5
cdr3_length: 15
d_call: NA
v_call: TRBV6-1
cdr3_aa: CASSEVWTAKGTQYF

j_call: TRBJ1-3
cdr3_length: 16
d_call: NA
v_call: TRBV4-2
cdr3_aa: CASSQDKTNSGNTIYF

j_call: TRBJ1-5
cdr3_length: 14
d_call: NA
v_call: TRBV18
cdr3_aa: CASSPNWGAQPQHF

j_call: TRBJ2-3
cdr3_length: 13
d_call: NA
v_call: TRBV5-4
cdr3_aa: CASGLDRTDTQYF

j_call: TRBJ1-3
cdr3_length: 15
d_call: NA
v_call: TRBV10-3
cdr3_aa: CAISESSGPGNTIYF

j_call: TRBJ1-1
cdr3_length: 14
d_call: NA
v_call: TRBV27
cdr3_aa: CASSLLLGNTEAFF

j_call: TRBJ2-4
cdr3_length: 18
d_call: TRBD2
v_call: TRBV7-9
cdr3_aa: CASSPRVQASGIKNIQYF

j_call: TRBJ1-5
cdr3_length: 13
d_call: NA
v_call: TRBV19
cdr3_aa: CASSGVGYQPQHF

j_call: TRBJ2-7
cdr3_length: 13
d_call: NA
v_call: TRBV2
cdr3_aa: CASSLGPWDEQYF

j_call: TRBJ2-5
cdr3_length: 15
d_call: NA
v_call: TRBV7-2
cdr3_aa: CASSPDRASGETQYF

j_call: TRBJ1-1
cdr3_length: 14
d_call: TRBD1
v_call: TRBV6-5
cdr3_aa: CASSYFQGGTEAFF

j_call: TRBJ2-7
cdr3_length: 15
d_call: TRBD2
v_call: TRBV28
cdr3_aa: CASRHLAGGPGEQYF

j_call: TRBJ2-1
cdr3_length: 16
d_call: NA
v_call: TRBV11-2
cdr3_aa: CASSLEGGQRRNEQFF

j_call: TRBJ2-7
cdr3_length: 14
d_call: NA
v_call: TRBV6-5
cdr3_aa: CASSYSAGPYEQYF

j_call: TRBJ2-1
cdr3_length: 12
d_call: NA
v_call: TRBV29-1
cdr3_aa: CSVEASVSEQFF

j_call: TRBJ2-2
cdr3_length: 14
d_call: NA
v_call: TRBV7-8
cdr3_aa: CASSLYGDTGELFF